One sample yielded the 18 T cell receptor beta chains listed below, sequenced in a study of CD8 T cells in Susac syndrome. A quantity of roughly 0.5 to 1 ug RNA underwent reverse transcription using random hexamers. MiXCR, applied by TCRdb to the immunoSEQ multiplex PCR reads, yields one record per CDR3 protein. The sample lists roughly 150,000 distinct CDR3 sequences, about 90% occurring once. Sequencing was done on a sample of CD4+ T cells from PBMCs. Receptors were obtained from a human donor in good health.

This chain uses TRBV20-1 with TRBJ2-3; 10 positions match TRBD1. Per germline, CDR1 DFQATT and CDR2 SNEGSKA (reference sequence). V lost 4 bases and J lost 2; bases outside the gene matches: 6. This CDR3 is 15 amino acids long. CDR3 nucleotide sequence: TGCAGTGCTACCTCCGGGACAGGGGCCACAGATACGCAGTATTTT. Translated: CSATSGTGATDTQYF.

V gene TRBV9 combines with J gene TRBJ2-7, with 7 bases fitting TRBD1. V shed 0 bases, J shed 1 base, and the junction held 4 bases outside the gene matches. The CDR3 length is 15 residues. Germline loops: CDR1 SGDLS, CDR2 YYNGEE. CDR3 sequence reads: CASSVATGASYEQYF. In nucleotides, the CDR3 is TGTGCCAGCAGCGTAGCTACAGGGGCGTCCTACGAGCAGTACTTC. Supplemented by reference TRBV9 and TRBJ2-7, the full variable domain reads DSGVTQTPKHLITATGQRVTLRCSPRSGDLSVYWYQQSLDQGLQFLIQYYNGEERAKGNILERFSAQQFPDLHSELNLSSLELGDSALYFCASSVATGASYEQYFGPGTRLTVT.

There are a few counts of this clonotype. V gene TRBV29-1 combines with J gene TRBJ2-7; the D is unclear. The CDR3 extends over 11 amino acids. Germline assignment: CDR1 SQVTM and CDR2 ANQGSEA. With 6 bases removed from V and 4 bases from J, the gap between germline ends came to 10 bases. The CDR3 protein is CSVSTEYEQYF. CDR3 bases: TGCAGCGTCTCGACGGAGTACGAGCAGTACTTC.

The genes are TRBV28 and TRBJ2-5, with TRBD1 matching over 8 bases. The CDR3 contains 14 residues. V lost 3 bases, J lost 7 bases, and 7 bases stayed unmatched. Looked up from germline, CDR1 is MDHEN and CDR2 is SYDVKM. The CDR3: CASSFDRGTRTQYF. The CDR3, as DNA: TGTGCCAGCAGTTTTGACAGGGGAACCAGGACCCAGTACTTC.

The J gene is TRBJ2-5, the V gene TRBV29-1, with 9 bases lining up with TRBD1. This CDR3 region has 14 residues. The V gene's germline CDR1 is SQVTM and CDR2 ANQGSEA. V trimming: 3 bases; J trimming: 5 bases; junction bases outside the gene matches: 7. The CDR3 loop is CSVEAGQGGETQYF. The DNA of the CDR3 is TGCAGCGTTGAGGCGGGACAGGGAGGGGAGACCCAGTACTTC.

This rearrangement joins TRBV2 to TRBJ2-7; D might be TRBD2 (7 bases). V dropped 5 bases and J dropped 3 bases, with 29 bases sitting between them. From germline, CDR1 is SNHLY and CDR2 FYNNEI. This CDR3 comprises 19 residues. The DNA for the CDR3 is TGTGCCAGCAGTACTCCCAAGGGACTACAGGGAGAATCCTTCTACGAGCAGTACTTC. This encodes CASSTPKGLQGESFYEQYF.

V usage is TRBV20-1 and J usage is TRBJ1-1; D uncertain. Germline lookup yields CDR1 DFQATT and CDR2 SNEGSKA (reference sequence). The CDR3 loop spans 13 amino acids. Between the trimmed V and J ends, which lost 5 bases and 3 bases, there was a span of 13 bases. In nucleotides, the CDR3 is TGCAGTGCTGATAACTATTTGGACACTGAAGCTTTCTTT. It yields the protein CSADNYLDTEAFF.

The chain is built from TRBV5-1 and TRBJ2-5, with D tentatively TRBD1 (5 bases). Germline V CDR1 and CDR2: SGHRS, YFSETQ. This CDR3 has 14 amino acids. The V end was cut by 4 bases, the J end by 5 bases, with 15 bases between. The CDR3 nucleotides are TGCGCCAGCAGCCCCTCTAGGGGTTACGAGACCCAGTACTTC. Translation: CASSPSRGYETQYF. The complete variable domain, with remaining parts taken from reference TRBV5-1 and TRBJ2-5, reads KAGVTQTPRYLIKTRGQQVTLSCSPISGHRSVSWYQQTPGQGLQFLFEYFSETQRNKGNFPGRFSGRQFSNSRSEMNVSTLELGDSALYLCASSPSRGYETQYFGPGTRLLVL.

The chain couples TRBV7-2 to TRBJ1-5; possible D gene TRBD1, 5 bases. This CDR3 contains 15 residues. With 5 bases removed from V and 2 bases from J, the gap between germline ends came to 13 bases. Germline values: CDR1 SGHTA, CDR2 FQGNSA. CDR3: CASSTRLGGNQPQHF. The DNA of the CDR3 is TGTGCCAGCAGCACCAGACTGGGGGGCAATCAGCCCCAGCATTTT.

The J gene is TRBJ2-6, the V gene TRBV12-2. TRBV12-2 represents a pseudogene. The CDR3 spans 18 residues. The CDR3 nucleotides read TGTGCAAGTCGCCCGTCACAGGGCCCGAGCTCTGGGGCCAACGTCCTGACTTTC. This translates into CASRPSQGPSSGANVLTF.

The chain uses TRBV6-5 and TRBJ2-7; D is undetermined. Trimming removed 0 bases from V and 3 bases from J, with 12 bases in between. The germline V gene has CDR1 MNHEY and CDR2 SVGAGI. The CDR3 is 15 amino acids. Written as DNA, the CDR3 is TGTGCCAGCAGTTACTCGCCGGGTTCGGACTACGAGCAGTACTTC. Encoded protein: CASSYSPGSDYEQYF.

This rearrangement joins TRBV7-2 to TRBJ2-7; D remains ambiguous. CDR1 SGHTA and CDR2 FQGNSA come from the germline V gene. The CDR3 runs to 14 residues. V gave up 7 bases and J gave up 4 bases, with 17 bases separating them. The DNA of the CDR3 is TGTGCCAGCACGCCAGGCGGATCTCCTTACGAGCAGTACTTC. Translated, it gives CASTPGGSPYEQYF.

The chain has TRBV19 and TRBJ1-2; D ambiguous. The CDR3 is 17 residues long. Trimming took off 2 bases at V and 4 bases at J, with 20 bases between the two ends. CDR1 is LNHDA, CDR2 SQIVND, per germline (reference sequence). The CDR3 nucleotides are TGTGCCAGTAGTATAAAGACACTCAAACACCCCCTCTATGGCTACACCTTC. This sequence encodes CASSIKTLKHPLYGYTF.

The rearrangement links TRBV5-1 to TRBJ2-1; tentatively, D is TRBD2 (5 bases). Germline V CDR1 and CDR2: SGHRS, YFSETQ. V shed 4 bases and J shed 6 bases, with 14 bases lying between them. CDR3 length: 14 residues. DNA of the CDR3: TGCGCCAGCAGCCCTGACCCCGCGGGCAATGAGCAGTTCTTC. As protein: CASSPDPAGNEQFF.

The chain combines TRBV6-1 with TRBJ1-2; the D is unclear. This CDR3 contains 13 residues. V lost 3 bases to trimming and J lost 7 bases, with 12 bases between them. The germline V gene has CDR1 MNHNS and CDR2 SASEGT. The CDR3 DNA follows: TGTGCCAGCAGTGAGACCGCCGGCGGTGGCTACACCTTC. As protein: CASSETAGGGYTF.

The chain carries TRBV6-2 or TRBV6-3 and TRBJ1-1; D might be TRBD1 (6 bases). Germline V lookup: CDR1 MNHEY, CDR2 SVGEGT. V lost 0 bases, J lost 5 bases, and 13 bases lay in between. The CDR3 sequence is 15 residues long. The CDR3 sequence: CASSYSGGLRTEAFF. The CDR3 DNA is TGTGCCAGCAGTTACTCGGGGGGGCTGCGGACTGAAGCTTTCTTT.

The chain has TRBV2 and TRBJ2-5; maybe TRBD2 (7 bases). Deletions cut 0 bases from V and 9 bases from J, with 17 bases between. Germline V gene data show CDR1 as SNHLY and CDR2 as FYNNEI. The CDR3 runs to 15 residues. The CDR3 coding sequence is TGTGCCAGCAGTGAAGCGGGGGGGGCCCGTTGGGCCCAGTACTTC. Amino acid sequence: CASSEAGGARWAQYF.

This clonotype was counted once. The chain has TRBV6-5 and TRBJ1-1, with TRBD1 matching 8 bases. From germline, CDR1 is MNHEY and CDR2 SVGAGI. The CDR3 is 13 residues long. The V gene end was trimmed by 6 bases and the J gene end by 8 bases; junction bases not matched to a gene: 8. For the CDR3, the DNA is TGTGCCAGCAGCAATGACCGGGACAGGGAAGCTTTCTTT. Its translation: CASSNDRDREAFF.